This T cell receptor (beta chain) appears in the sequencing data of a study of blood T cell repertoires in COVID-19. Whole-study context: Acute-phase and convalescent COVID-19 samples originated in the United States, Italy and Spain.

In the study's own analysis: Nucleated cell number was recorded as an estimate derived from reference gene primer amplification. Profiled with immunoSEQ multiplex PCR; TCRdb holds only in-frame clones, not every one. The V and J calls and clone size were taken over from that table, and D and trimming were inferred from the DNA. The sample shows 210,000 or so clones, 87% of them seen only once. Trimming removed 4 bases at V and 4 bases at J, with 17 bases between. In germline, CDR1 is SGHNT, CDR2 YYREEE (reference sequence). This CDR3 region has 15 residues. The sequence was collected from a woman aged 18-35 years who had recovered from COVID-19. Material: peripheral blood. This chain joins TRBV5-4 and TRBJ1-2; D may be TRBD1 (6 bases). CDR3 sequence (DNA): TGTGCCAGCAGCCCCCCCCAGGGGTTCACCTATGGCTACACCTTC. Its protein is CASSPPQGFTYGYTF.